The rows below give T cell receptor beta chains drawn from one sample of a study of CD8 T cells in Susac syndrome. One entry per CDR3 protein results from TCRdb running MiXCR on the immunoSEQ multiplex PCR reads. The top ten clones hold around 0.2% of a sample with about 120,000 distinct CDR3 sequences, over 85% of them seen once. Sample: CD8+ T cells from PBMCs. The source of these receptors is a human donor with Susac syndrome. Each CDR3 is given without its conserved first and last residue.

CDR3aa,j_gene,v_gene,len
ASALGGIRQETQY,TRBJ2-5,TRBV27,13
ASGLAQGPSGQPQH,TRBJ1-5,TRBV12-5,14
SATWDRGSTDTQY,TRBJ2-3,TRBV20-1,13
ASSLSTDQPQH,TRBJ1-5,TRBV11-2,11
ASSFGRTFYEQY,TRBJ2-7,TRBV27,12
ASSFGVNSYNEQF,TRBJ2-1,TRBV12-3/TRBV12-4,13
ASSPGTGGIEQF,TRBJ2-1,TRBV6-5,12
ASSRTASGKIGDTQY,TRBJ2-3,TRBV7-2,15
ASSPRTGSSYEQY,TRBJ2-7,TRBV9,13
ASSDAKVHEQY,TRBJ2-7,TRBV18,11
ACWGQPNEKLF,TRBJ1-4,TRBV30,11
SAKGLADSGEQF,TRBJ2-1,TRBV20-1,12
ASTWLGRPEDTQY,TRBJ2-3,TRBV2,13
ASHDWDRNTEAF,TRBJ1-1,TRBV25-1,12
SVYTDRGHDYGYT,TRBJ1-2,TRBV29-1,13
ASSSGTGGRALNTEAF,TRBJ1-1,TRBV7-3,16
ASSHQGFTEAF,TRBJ1-1,TRBV25-1,11
ASSEEAGNTGELF,TRBJ2-2,TRBV6-1,13
ASSSKGQGDEKLF,TRBJ1-4,TRBV13,13
VITRDRAYQETQY,TRBJ2-5,TRBV5-6,13
ASSDVGSNYGYT,TRBJ1-2,TRBV27,12
SARGTSGRSSYEQY,TRBJ2-7,TRBV20-1,14
ASSLGVRYEQY,TRBJ2-7,TRBV27,11
ASSQEDGGFGEQY,TRBJ2-7,TRBV4-1,13
ASSSPGLKNEQY,TRBJ2-7,TRBV7-8,12
ASRGIGQGTEAF,TRBJ1-1,TRBV27,12
ASSDGQFSLH,TRBJ1-6,TRBV12-3/TRBV12-4,10
ASSYSMGDLTNEKLF,TRBJ1-4,TRBV6-5,15
SARTRANYGYT,TRBJ1-2,TRBV20-1,11
ASSYRWDYNEQF,TRBJ2-1,TRBV6-5,12
ASSYLGGSTETQY,TRBJ2-5,TRBV7-3,13
ASSVDWGGTHGYT,TRBJ1-2,TRBV9,13
AWTQWGEWGNEQF,TRBJ2-1,TRBV30,13
ATSREQGSANTEAF,TRBJ1-1,TRBV15,14
ASSVGNHEQY,TRBJ2-7,TRBV9,10
ASSIEVNQPQH,TRBJ1-5,TRBV19,11
ASSPPYNEQF,TRBJ2-1,TRBV28,10
ASESGGRETQY,TRBJ2-5,TRBV6-5,11
ASSGQDRGTTEAF,TRBJ1-1,TRBV9,13
ASSLHDRAYEQY,TRBJ2-7,TRBV7-2,12
ASSYGRDSNQPQH,TRBJ1-5,TRBV6-6,13
AWNREGTEAF,TRBJ1-1,TRBV30,10
ASSLAGGQGPNNEQF,TRBJ2-1,TRBV7-9,15
ASSLTGLEGYT,TRBJ1-2,TRBV5-1,11
AWSLPDEQYQETQY,TRBJ2-5,TRBV30,14
ASSEALTGAEQY,TRBJ2-7,TRBV2,12